One T cell receptor (beta chain) is described in this entry. Antigen: not known. This sample was taken from a study of response to subunit inactivated influenza vaccine. Study-wide results and caveats: It was suggested by the authors that few new T cells are recruited by each seasonal influenza vaccination.

Via MiXCR, TCRdb re-called the RT-PCR reads, giving one row per CDR3 protein. The data contain 650,000 to 800,000 distinct CDR3 sequences, 14% of them seen just once; the ten biggest clones take up 5.5% to 7%. This CDR3 spans 14 amino acids. Germline lookup yields CDR1 MNHEY and CDR2 SVGEGT. Trimming pared 8 bases from V and 2 bases from J, leaving 14 bases between. V is TRBV6-2 or TRBV6-3 and J is TRBJ2-3; D possibly corresponds to TRBD1 (6 bases). Specimen: PBMCs from blood, collected less than 15 days before vaccination. The receptor was derived from a man between 50 and 59 years old who received an inactivated influenza vaccine. In DNA form, the CDR3 reads TGTGCCAGCCTGGACAGCCACACCACAGATACGCAGTATTTT. Its translation is CASLDSHTTDTQYF.